This T cell receptor beta chain was sequenced in a study of response to subunit inactivated influenza vaccine. A single record per CDR3 protein comes from TCRdb applying MiXCR to the RT-PCR reads. The sample carries about 570,000 distinct CDR3 sequences, roughly 12% recorded once. This clonotype was counted a few times. These sequences were also reported in another study, on T cells expressing NK-cell markers. From that report: TCR beta libraries carry UMIs added by 5'RACE template switching. According to the study, TCR beta repertoires originated from sorted CD3+CD56+NKG2C+, CD3+CD56+NKG2C- and CD3+CD56-NKG2C+ T cells. A few donors' CD3+CD56-NKG2C+ cells were dominated by the same clonotypes.

The material sequenced was PBMCs from blood, taken on the day of vaccination. This clonotype was obtained from a man between 45 and 60 years old who received an inactivated influenza vaccine.

The CDR3 region has the DNA TGCGCCAGCAGCTTGTCCTCGGGGACCAACTATGGCTACACCTTC. It specifies CASSLSSGTNYGYTF. The chain carries TRBV5-1 and TRBJ1-2, with D perhaps matching TRBD1 (5 bases). Germline values: CDR1 SGHRS, CDR2 YFSETQ. The CDR3 has 15 residues. V shed 1 base and J shed 2 bases, with 12 bases lying between them.